A single sample gave rise to the 3 T cell receptor beta chains below, sequenced in a study of blood T cell repertoires in COVID-19. Sequencing was performed with immunoSEQ multiplex PCR; in TCRdb, only in-frame clones are kept and a portion is missing. The profile shows roughly 200,000 clones, around 87% of them singletons. Material for sequencing was PBMCs or T cells enriched from blood (not recorded which). The source is a man aged 25-40 years in a cohort exposed to, infected with or recovered from COVID-19 (not recorded which).

The chain carries TRBV5-8 and TRBJ1-5; 9 bases are a match to TRBD1. CDR1 SGHTS and CDR2 YDEGEE come from the germline V gene. V shed 3 bases and J 4 bases; nucleotides not matched to a gene: 11. CDR3 length: 17 amino acids. CDR3 sequence (DNA): TGTGCCAGCAGCTGGGGACAGGGTAACGTCTGGAATCAGCCCCAGCATTTT. Protein sequence: CASSWGQGNVWNQPQHF.

CDR3 sequence reads: CASSYLSGRRYNEQFF. CDR3 DNA: TGTGCCAGCAGCTACCTTAGCGGGAGAAGGTACAATGAGCAGTTCTTC. The J gene is TRBJ2-1, the V gene TRBV7-9, with 9 bases matching TRBD2. The CDR3 runs 16 residues. Germline V lookup: CDR1 SEHNR, CDR2 FQNEAQ (reference sequence). The J segment lost 4 bases and the V segment lost 4 bases, leaving 8 bases of the junction unmatched.

This sequence joins TRBV15 and TRBJ1-3; unclear D gene. V was shortened by 6 bases and J by 4 bases, with 16 bases between the two germline ends. CDR1 is LNHNV, CDR2 YYDKDF, per germline (reference sequence). This CDR3 is 15 amino acids long. The CDR3 region is CATSLGEVPGNTIYF. The CDR3 nucleotides read TGTGCCACCAGTTTAGGAGAAGTTCCAGGAAACACCATATATTTT. The variable domain in full, completed from reference TRBV15 and TRBJ1-3, reads DAMVIQNPRYQVTQFGKPVTLSCSQTLNHNVMYWYQQKSSQAPKLLFHYYDKDFNNEADTPDNFQSRRPNTSFCFLDIRSPGLGDTAMYLCATSLGEVPGNTIYFGEGSWLTVV.